The rows below give T cell receptor beta chains drawn from one sample of a study of T cell responses to AZD1222 COVID-19 vaccine. Method: immunoSEQ multiplex PCR; TCRdb's copy keeps in-frame clones and lacks some. The sample contains 110,000 or so clones, 86% of which appear only once. This sample comprised peripheral blood, obtained 28 days after the second AZD1222 dose. These receptors all come from an adult who received the AZD1222 COVID-19 vaccine. Each CDR3 is given with its conserved first and last residue. The D gene is left open where the match is weak. Only part of the rows carry a size: once, few, many, or a class if the clone is expanded.

D gene | J gene | clone size | V gene | CDR3 protein | CDR3 DNA
TRBD1 | TRBJ2-7 | . | TRBV5-6 | CASSLVDREGEQYF | TGTGCCAGCAGCTTGGTGGACAGGGAAGGCGAGCAGTACTTC
. | TRBJ2-7 | . | TRBV11-2 | CASTPTLGGAYEQYF | TGTGCCAGCACCCCGACTCTTGGGGGGGCATACGAGCAGTACTTC
. | TRBJ1-2 | . | TRBV12-3/TRBV12-4 | CASSPRGIYGYTF | TGTGCCAGCAGTCCACGAGGGATCTATGGCTACACCTTC
. | TRBJ1-2 | . | TRBV5-6 | CASSGRDLQGYTF | TGTGCCAGCAGCGGCCGGGACCTACAGGGCTACACCTTC
. | TRBJ2-1 | . | TRBV9 | CASSKGSATYNEQFF | TGTGCCAGCAGCAAAGGGTCGGCCACCTACAATGAGCAGTTCTTC
. | TRBJ2-7 | few | TRBV25-1 | CASSENSSPYEQYF | TGTGCCAGCAGTGAAAACAGTTCCCCCTACGAGCAGTACTTC
TRBD2 | TRBJ2-7 | . | TRBV4-1 | CASESGSGPRNEQYF | TGCGCCAGCGAGAGCGGGAGTGGCCCCAGGAACGAGCAGTACTTC
TRBD1 | TRBJ2-7 | once | TRBV6-5 | CASSPTGEGGQYF | TGTGCCAGCAGTCCTACAGGGGAAGGAGGGCAGTACTTC
. | TRBJ1-1 | once | TRBV11-2 | CASSTRQVGMNTEAFF | TGTGCCAGCAGCACCCGACAGGTTGGGATGAACACTGAAGCTTTCTTT
TRBD2 | TRBJ2-7 | . | TRBV11-2 | CASSLAHSGRIYEQYF | TGTGCCAGCAGCTTAGCACATAGCGGGAGAATCTACGAGCAGTACTTC
. | TRBJ1-5 | . | TRBV7-2 | CASTRQNNQPQHF | TGTGCCAGCACCCGACAGAACAATCAGCCCCAGCATTTT
. | TRBJ1-5 | . | TRBV19 | CATSDGEYSNQPQHF | TGTGCCACCTCGGATGGGGAGTATAGCAATCAGCCCCAGCATTTT
. | TRBJ1-1 | . | TRBV27 | CASSLMVNTEAFF | TGTGCCAGCAGTTTAATGGTGAACACTGAAGCTTTCTTT
. | TRBJ2-6 | once | TRBV3-1/TRBV3-2 | CASSQAIRTGANVLTF | TGTGCCAGCAGCCAAGCGATACGTACTGGGGCCAACGTCCTGACTTTC
. | TRBJ1-2 | few | TRBV29-1 | CSVEDYLTGYNYGYTF | TGCAGCGTTGAAGATTATCTTACAGGGTATAACTATGGCTACACCTTC
. | TRBJ1-5 | . | TRBV6-4 | CASSETPGGDQPQHF | TGTGCCAGCAGTGAGACCCCGGGGGGTGATCAGCCCCAGCATTTT
. | TRBJ2-1 | . | TRBV2 | CASSDLGGSEQFF | TGTGCCAGCAGTGACCTGGGAGGCAGTGAGCAGTTCTTC
. | TRBJ2-7 | . | TRBV6-4 | CASSDSPGPRSSYEQYF | TGTGCCAGCAGTGACTCACCGGGACCCCGAAGCTCCTACGAGCAGTACTTC
TRBD2 | TRBJ2-3 | . | TRBV4-2 | CASSQEGREDTQYF | TGTGCCAGCAGCCAAGAAGGGAGGGAGGATACGCAGTATTTT
. | TRBJ1-5 | . | TRBV7-5 | CVRTAKSGGSNQPQHF | TGTGTCAGAACCGCGAAGTCCGGCGGGAGCAATCAGCCCCAGCATTTT
. | TRBJ2-5 | . | TRBV5-1 | CASSLTQGKETQYF | TGCGCCAGCAGCTTGACACAGGGAAAAGAGACCCAGTACTTC
TRBD2 | TRBJ2-5 | . | TRBV2 | CASSSGLAGVQETQYF | TGTGCCAGCAGTTCCGGACTAGCGGGGGTCCAAGAGACCCAGTACTTC
TRBD1 | TRBJ1-4 | . | TRBV4-3 | CASSQELGPTGINEKLFF | TGCGCCAGCAGCCAAGAATTGGGGCCGACAGGGATTAATGAAAAACTGTTTTTT
. | TRBJ1-2 | . | TRBV12-3/TRBV12-4 | CATTGTTYGYTF | TGTGCCACCACCGGGACTACCTATGGCTACACCTTC
. | TRBJ1-2 | . | TRBV4-3 | CASSQDVDSSYGYTF | TGCGCCAGCAGCCAAGACGTCGACAGCAGTTATGGCTACACCTTC
. | TRBJ1-5 | . | TRBV7-9 | CASSISNQPQHF | TGTGCCAGCAGTATAAGCAATCAGCCCCAGCATTTT
. | TRBJ2-3 | . | TRBV9 | CASSVGLDDTQYF | TGTGCCAGCAGCGTAGGGCTAGATGATACGCAGTATTTT
TRBD1 | TRBJ2-7 | . | TRBV5-1 | CASSPRDSYEQYF | TGCGCCAGCAGCCCCCGGGACAGCTACGAGCAGTACTTC
. | TRBJ1-2 | many | TRBV4-1 | CASSQDITNYGYTF | TGCGCCAGCAGCCAGGACATTACTAACTATGGCTACACCTTC
TRBD1 | TRBJ2-5 | once | TRBV7-2 | CASSHIGDRAKTQYF | TGTGCCAGCAGCCATATCGGGGACAGGGCTAAGACCCAGTACTTC
. | TRBJ1-5 | . | TRBV9 | CASSVGGGNQPQHF | TGTGCCAGCAGCGTGGGTGGGGGCAATCAGCCCCAGCATTTT
. | TRBJ2-5 | . | TRBV11-2 | CASSLNSQETQYF | TGTGCCAGCAGCTTAAACAGCCAAGAGACCCAGTACTTC
. | TRBJ1-1 | . | TRBV5-1 | CASSSGRPFGAFF | TGCGCCAGCAGCTCCGGACGGCCTTTTGGAGCTTTCTTT
TRBD2 | TRBJ2-1 | . | TRBV5-1 | CASSLGLAGPTRDNEQFF | TGCGCCAGCAGCTTGGGACTAGCGGGACCAACGAGAGACAATGAGCAGTTCTTC
TRBD1 | TRBJ1-6 | few | TRBV3-1/TRBV3-2 | CASTPRTGDNSPLHF | TGTGCCAGCACCCCTCGGACAGGGGATAATTCACCCCTCCACTTT
TRBD2 | TRBJ2-5 | . | TRBV2 | CASSMTSGGGETQYF | TGTGCCAGCAGCATGACTAGCGGGGGTGGAGAGACCCAGTACTTC
. | TRBJ2-1 | . | TRBV13 | CASSLRTVNEQFF | TGTGCCAGCAGCTTAAGGACTGTTAATGAGCAGTTCTTC
. | TRBJ2-2 | . | TRBV6-4 | CASSEVVAGELFF | TGTGCCAGCAGTGAAGTGGTCGCCGGGGAGCTGTTTTTT
. | TRBJ1-4 | . | TRBV5-4 | CASSAGGYGEKLFF | TGTGCCAGCAGCGCCGGGGGCTATGGTGAAAAACTGTTTTTT
. | TRBJ1-1 | . | TRBV19 | CASSMDRTEAFF | TGTGCCAGTAGTATGGACAGAACTGAAGCTTTCTTT
. | TRBJ2-1 | . | TRBV28 | CASSSRFPPQFF | TGTGCCAGCAGTTCTCGGTTCCCTCCGCAGTTCTTC
TRBD2 | TRBJ2-3 | . | TRBV11-2 | CASSSRTSGGTDTQYF | TGTGCCAGCAGCTCCCGGACTAGCGGGGGAACAGATACGCAGTATTTT
. | TRBJ1-6 | . | TRBV13 | CASSLGRSPLHF | TGTGCCAGCAGCCTGGGGCGTTCACCCCTCCACTTT
. | TRBJ1-3 | . | TRBV18 | CASSPGTVAGRSGNTIYF | TGTGCCAGCTCACCAGGAACTGTTGCAGGGAGATCTGGAAACACCATATATTTT
. | TRBJ2-5 | . | TRBV7-6 | CASSLGPNQETQYF | TGTGCCAGCAGCTTAGGTCCCAACCAAGAGACCCAGTACTTC
. | TRBJ1-1 | . | TRBV25-1 | CASSESWGTEAFF | TGTGCCAGCAGTGAATCTTGGGGTACTGAAGCTTTCTTT
TRBD2 | TRBJ2-1 | . | TRBV2 | CASMEAGGPYNEQFF | TGTGCCAGCATGGAAGCGGGAGGGCCCTATAATGAGCAGTTCTTC
. | TRBJ1-6 | . | TRBV27 | CASSEPNSPLHF | TGTGCCAGCAGTGAACCGAATTCACCCCTCCACTTT
TRBD2 | TRBJ2-1 | once | TRBV12-3/TRBV12-4 | CASRRLAGNEQFF | TGTGCCAGCCGTCGGCTAGCGGGAAATGAGCAGTTCTTC
TRBD1 | TRBJ1-1 | . | TRBV27 | CASASRRGQAQNTEAFF | TGTGCCAGCGCAAGCCGGCGGGGACAGGCCCAGAACACTGAAGCTTTCTTT
. | TRBJ2-6 | . | TRBV28 | CASSPPRWSGANVLTF | TGTGCCAGCAGCCCACCACGATGGTCTGGGGCCAACGTCCTGACTTTC
. | TRBJ2-5 | . | TRBV7-3 | CASSVGLTQETQYF | TGTGCCAGCAGCGTGGGACTTACTCAAGAGACCCAGTACTTC
TRBD2 | TRBJ2-3 | . | TRBV9 | CASSVELAGGRDTQYF | TGTGCCAGCAGCGTAGAACTAGCGGGAGGGAGGGATACGCAGTATTTT
. | TRBJ2-1 | . | TRBV29-1 | CSVILLGRFDEQFF | TGCAGCGTTATTTTACTAGGGCGCTTCGATGAGCAGTTCTTC